The 23 T cell receptor beta chains below were found in one sample sequenced in a study of patients and donors after allogeneic stem cell transplantation. TCRdb redid the calling of the RT-PCR reads with MiXCR, one entry per CDR3 protein. The repertoire has hundreds of thousands of distinct CDR3 sequences, 13% to 15% of them found once; the top ten carry roughly 10%. Sequenced: blood, either unsorted or a sorted T cell fraction (not recorded which). The source is a human donor who was either an allogeneic HSCT recipient or a stem cell or donor lymphocyte infusion donor (not recorded which). It is not recorded whose cells these are; they may come from a transplant donor.

The chain is built from TRBV4-2 and TRBJ1-2, with D possibly being TRBD1 (5 bases). CDR3 length equals 16 residues. Trimming left V 0 bases short and J 1 base short, with 12 bases between. Germline CDR1 reads LGHNA; CDR2 reads YNFKEQ. The CDR3 spells CASSQDNGGGNYGYTF. CDR3 nucleotides: TGTGCCAGCAGCCAAGATAATGGGGGGGGTAACTATGGCTACACCTTC.

The gene calls are TRBV6-6 and TRBJ1-1; tentatively, D is TRBD1 (6 bases). V was clipped by 2 bases and J by 7 bases, with 11 bases between them. Germline-derived CDR1 and CDR2 are MNHNY and SVGAGI (reference sequence). The CDR3 has 13 amino acids. CDR3 residues: CASSYEGGLEAFF. CDR3 nucleotides: TGTGCCAGCAGTTACGAGGGGGGGCTTGAAGCTTTCTTT.

This sequence joins TRBV2 and TRBJ1-5, with unresolved D. Trimming pared 4 bases from V and 5 bases from J, leaving 12 bases between. This CDR3 is built from 14 residues. Germline V gene lookup returns CDR1 SNHLY and CDR2 FYNNEI. The CDR3 DNA follows: TGTGCCAGCAGTGTGGAGGGCGCGTATCAGCCCCAGCATTTT. Its protein is CASSVEGAYQPQHF.

This clonotype was found many times. The gene calls are TRBV7-9 and TRBJ2-5; D remains unclear. V was cut by 8 bases and J by 3 bases, with 7 bases left in between. CDR3 length: 11 amino acids. Germline CDR1 and CDR2: SEHNR and FQNEAQ (reference sequence). This CDR3 reads CASGIEETQYF. The CDR3 nucleotides are TGTGCCAGCGGAATCGAAGAGACCCAGTACTTC.

This chain joins TRBV5-4 and TRBJ2-2; D uncertain. Germline V gives CDR1 SGHNT, CDR2 YYREEE (reference sequence). This CDR3 has 15 amino acids. V shed 3 bases and J shed 9 bases, with 18 bases lying between them. The CDR3, as DNA: TGTGCCAGCAGCTACTCGTGGACCTCAGCCCGGGAGCTGTTTTTT. Translation: CASSYSWTSARELFF.

In this sample, this clonotype turned up many times. Written as DNA, the CDR3 is TGCAGTGCTCAATTCTATGGACTGAACACTGAAGCTTTCTTT. Protein sequence: CSAQFYGLNTEAFF. This chain joins TRBV20-1 and TRBJ1-1; unclear D gene. Germline assignment: CDR1 DFQATT and CDR2 SNEGSKA (reference sequence). Trimming pared 5 bases from V and 0 bases from J, leaving 13 bases between. The CDR3 has 14 residues.

The genes are TRBV20-1 and TRBJ1-5; possibly TRBD1 for D (5 bases). Trimming shortened V by 3 bases and J by 0 bases, and 12 bases separated the two germline ends. CDR1 and CDR2 (germline): DFQATT, SNEGSKA (reference sequence). The CDR3 covers 15 residues. The CDR3: CSARGFRDSNQPQHF. CDR3 DNA: TGCAGTGCTAGGGGATTCAGGGATAGCAATCAGCCCCAGCATTTT.

This clonotype has at least ten counts. Without the conserved terminal phenylalanine or tryptophan, this CDR3 likely stems from a read error. The limits of the CDR3 on the DNA are not certain, so only TCRdb's listed CDR3 is given. The chain joins TRBV2 to TRBJ2-3; the table's D call, TRBD2, has no DNA check behind it. Germline V CDR1 and CDR2: SNHLY, FYNNEI. The CDR3 comprises 11 residues, both ends counted. CDR3 in amino acids: CASSVGTSNSI.

The V and J genes are TRBV25-1 and TRBJ2-3; unclear D gene. Per the germline V gene, CDR1 is MGHDK and CDR2 is SYGVNS. The CDR3 loop spans 14 amino acids. V lost 2 bases, J lost 3 bases, and 9 bases lay in between. The CDR3 sequence: CASSEMKGTDTQYF. CDR3 sequence (DNA): TGTGCCAGCAGTGAAATGAAGGGAACAGATACGCAGTATTTT.

This clonotype was seen only a few times. This chain connects TRBV19 to TRBJ2-2; tentative D call: TRBD2 (5 bases). Trimming shortened V by 7 bases and J by 7 bases, and 13 bases separated the two germline ends. This CDR3 has 13 residues. Per germline, CDR1 LNHDA and CDR2 SQIVND (reference sequence). In nucleotides, the CDR3 is TGTGCCAGTAATCCCGGGGTGGACGGGGAGCTGTTTTTT. Amino acids: CASNPGVDGELFF.

V usage is TRBV5-6 and J usage is TRBJ2-7; D gene unclear. The J call could be wrong; TRBJ2-1 is a better fit for the DNA end. This CDR3 region has 11 residues. CDR1 is SGHDT, CDR2 YYEEEE, per germline. In DNA, the CDR3 is TGTGCCAGCAGCTCGGTATACGAGCAGTTCTTC. Translation: CASSSVYEQFF.

The chain employs TRBV12-3 or TRBV12-4 and TRBJ2-1; TRBD2 aligns across 7 bases. The CDR3 totals 13 residues. Trimming removed 5 bases from V and 5 bases from J; junction bases left unmatched: 3. CDR3 in DNA: TGTGCCAGCAGTGCGCTAGCGGACAATGAGCAGTTCTTC. Translating gives CASSALADNEQFF.

The rearrangement uses TRBV4-3 and TRBJ2-3; 8 nucleotides match TRBD1. The V segment lost 0 bases and the J segment 3 bases; nucleotides outside the gene matches: 5. CDR1 and CDR2 (germline): LGHNA, YSLEER. The CDR3 runs to 16 residues. The chain's CDR3 is CASSQDPGTGTDTQYF. The DNA of the CDR3 is TGCGCCAGCAGCCAAGATCCCGGGACAGGTACAGATACGCAGTATTTT.

This clonotype occurred many times. The chain employs TRBV6-1 and TRBJ2-3, with D perhaps matching TRBD1 (6 bases). The CDR3 contains 16 residues. Germline V gene data show CDR1 as MNHNS and CDR2 as SASEGT. Trimming took 3 bases from V and 0 from J, leaving 13 bases between them. The DNA for the CDR3 is TGTGCCAGCAGTGATAACAGGGCCACAAGCACAGATACGCAGTATTTT. Encoded protein: CASSDNRATSTDTQYF.

The rearrangement joins TRBV7-2 to TRBJ1-1; D is perhaps TRBD1 (5 bases). Germline values: CDR1 SGHTA, CDR2 FQGNSA. Trimming left V 1 base short and J 5 bases short, with 11 bases between. The length of the CDR3 is 14 residues. The CDR3 is CASSLGAGITEAFF. The CDR3 DNA reads TGTGCCAGCAGCTTAGGTGCAGGGATTACTGAAGCTTTCTTT.

The J gene is TRBJ1-4, the V gene TRBV3-1; 8 bases map to TRBD1. J was trimmed by 8 bases and V by 2 bases; bases with no gene match: 7. CDR1 LGHDT and CDR2 YNNKEL come from the germline V gene (reference sequence). The CDR3 consists of 15 residues. The DNA of the CDR3 is TGTGCCAGCAGCCAACCCACAGGGGGGAGAGAAAAACTGTTTTTT. Residues: CASSQPTGGREKLFF.

This clonotype was picked up many times. The chain combines TRBV20-1 with TRBJ2-7; D gene uncertain. Trimming removed 3 bases at V and 0 bases at J, with 6 bases between. The germline V gene encodes CDR1 DFQATT and CDR2 SNEGSKA (reference sequence). The CDR3 extends over 12 amino acids. CDR3 sequence reads: CSASESSYEQYF. The CDR3, as DNA: TGCAGTGCTAGCGAGAGCTCCTACGAGCAGTACTTC.

The sample holds a few counts of this clonotype. The chain has TRBV7-2 and TRBJ2-5, with D possibly being TRBD1 (6 bases). CDR1 is SGHTA, CDR2 FQGNSA, per germline. Trimming took 0 bases from V and 1 from J, leaving 9 bases between them. The CDR3 consists of 15 residues. CDR3 protein: CASSLAGQLQETQYF. As DNA, the CDR3 is TGTGCCAGCAGCTTAGCGGGACAACTCCAAGAGACCCAGTACTTC.

This clonotype appeared a few times. This sequence joins TRBV19 and TRBJ2-3; 8 positions match TRBD2. The CDR3 contains 16 residues. With V trimmed by 0 bases and J by 4 bases, 6 bases remained unmatched. From germline, CDR1 is LNHDA and CDR2 SQIVND (reference sequence). CDR3 DNA sequence: TGTGCCAGTAGTATAGATCTTGGGACTAGGTCAGATACGCAGTATTTT. The encoded protein is CASSIDLGTRSDTQYF.

The chain is built from TRBV28 and TRBJ2-1; D call uncertain. CDR1 and CDR2 (germline): MDHEN, SYDVKM. The CDR3 runs to 13 residues. Trimming took off 5 bases at V and 6 bases at J, with 11 bases between the two ends. The CDR3 loop reads CASSPVPANEQFF. The CDR3, as DNA: TGTGCCAGCAGTCCCGTCCCGGCCAATGAGCAGTTCTTC.

In this sample, this clonotype turned up many times. The V call is TRBV18, the J call TRBJ2-2; unclear D gene. The germline V gene encodes CDR1 KGHSH and CDR2 LQKENI. The length of the CDR3 is 12 residues. V was trimmed by 6 bases and J by 0 bases, leaving 2 bases between them. CDR3 residues: CASSANTGELFF. CDR3 nucleotide sequence: TGTGCCAGCTCCGCGAACACCGGGGAGCTGTTTTTT.

The CDR3 DNA reads TGCAGTGCTAGGAGGCTAGGGGAGACCCAGTACTTC. Translating gives CSARRLGETQYF. V usage is TRBV20-1 and J usage is TRBJ2-5; D is uncertain. Germline V gives CDR1 DFQATT, CDR2 SNEGSKA (reference sequence). V was shortened by 3 bases and J by 5 bases, with 10 bases between the two germline ends. This CDR3 comprises 12 residues.

The table lists this clonotype with a few counts. The rearrangement links TRBV14 to TRBJ2-7, with 9 bases identical to TRBD1. The CDR3 extends over 16 amino acids. V lost 2 bases and J lost 3; bases outside the gene matches: 8. Germline assignment: CDR1 SGHDN and CDR2 FVKESK. This chain's CDR3 is CASSQIGTGRNYEQYF. CDR3 bases: TGTGCCAGCAGCCAAATCGGGACAGGGCGGAACTACGAGCAGTACTTC.